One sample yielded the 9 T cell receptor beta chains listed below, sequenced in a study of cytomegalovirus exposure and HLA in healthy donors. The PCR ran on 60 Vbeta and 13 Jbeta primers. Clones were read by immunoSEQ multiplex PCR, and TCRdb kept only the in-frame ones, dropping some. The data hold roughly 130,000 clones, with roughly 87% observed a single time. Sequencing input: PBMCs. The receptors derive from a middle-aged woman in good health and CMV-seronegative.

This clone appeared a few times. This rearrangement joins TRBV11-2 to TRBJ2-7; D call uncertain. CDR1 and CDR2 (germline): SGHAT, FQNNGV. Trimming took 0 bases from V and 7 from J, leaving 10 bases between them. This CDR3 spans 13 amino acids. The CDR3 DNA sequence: TGTGCCAGCAGCTTAGATCGGTTATGGGAGCAGTACTTC. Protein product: CASSLDRLWEQYF.

The CDR3 here is CASSISPYEQYF. In nucleotides, the CDR3 is TGTGCCAGTAGTATCTCACCCTACGAGCAGTACTTC. This chain links TRBV19 with TRBJ2-5; D remains unclear. The DNA end is a closer match to TRBJ2-7, so the J assignment may be wrong. This CDR3 spans 12 amino acids. Germline CDR1 reads LNHDA; CDR2 reads SQIVND (reference sequence).

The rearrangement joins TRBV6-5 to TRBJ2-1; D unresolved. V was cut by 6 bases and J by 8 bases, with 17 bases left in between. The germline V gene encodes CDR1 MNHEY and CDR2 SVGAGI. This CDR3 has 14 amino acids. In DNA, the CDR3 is TGTGCCAGCAGGCCCCCTGGTGTAGTGGATGAGCAGTTCTTC. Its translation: CASRPPGVVDEQFF.

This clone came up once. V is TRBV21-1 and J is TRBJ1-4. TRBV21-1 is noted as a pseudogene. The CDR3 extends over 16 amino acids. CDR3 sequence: CASSKPTTGRNEKLFF. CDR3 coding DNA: TGTGCCAGCAGCAAACCGACCACGGGGAGGAATGAAAAACTGTTTTTT.

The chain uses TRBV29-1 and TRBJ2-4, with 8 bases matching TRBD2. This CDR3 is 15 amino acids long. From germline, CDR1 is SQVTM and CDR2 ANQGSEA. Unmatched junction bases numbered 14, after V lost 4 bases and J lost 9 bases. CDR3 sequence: CSVGSGRARGVIQYF. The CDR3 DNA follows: TGCAGCGTTGGCTCCGGGAGGGCCCGTGGCGTCATTCAGTACTTC. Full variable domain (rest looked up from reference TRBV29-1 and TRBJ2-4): SAVISQKPSRDICQRGTSLTIQCQVDSQVTMMFWYRQQPGQSLTLIATANQGSEATYESGFVIDKFPISRPNLTFSTLTVSNMSPEDSSIYLCSVGSGRARGVIQYFGAGTRLSVL.

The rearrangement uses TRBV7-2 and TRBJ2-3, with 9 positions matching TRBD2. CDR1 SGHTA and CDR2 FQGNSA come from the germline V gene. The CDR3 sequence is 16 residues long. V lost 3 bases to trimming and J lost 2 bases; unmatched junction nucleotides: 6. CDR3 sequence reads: CASSFVAGGLTDTQYF. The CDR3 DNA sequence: TGTGCCAGCAGCTTCGTGGCGGGAGGGCTCACAGATACGCAGTATTTT.

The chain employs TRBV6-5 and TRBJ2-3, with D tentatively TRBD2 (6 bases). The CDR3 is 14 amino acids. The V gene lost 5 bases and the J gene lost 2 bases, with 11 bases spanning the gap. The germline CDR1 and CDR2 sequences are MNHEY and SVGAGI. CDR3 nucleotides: TGTGCCAGCAGTATGCCGGGAGTCACAGATACGCAGTATTTT. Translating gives CASSMPGVTDTQYF.

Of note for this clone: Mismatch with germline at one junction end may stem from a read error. For the CDR3, the DNA is TGTTCCAGCACAACAGCTATACCGCCGAACTATGGCTACACCTTC. This gives the protein CSSTTAIPPNYGYTF. The V and J genes are TRBV7-9 and TRBJ1-2; D unclear. CDR1 is SEHNR and CDR2 is FQNEAQ in the germline V gene (reference sequence). The CDR3 is 15 amino acids.

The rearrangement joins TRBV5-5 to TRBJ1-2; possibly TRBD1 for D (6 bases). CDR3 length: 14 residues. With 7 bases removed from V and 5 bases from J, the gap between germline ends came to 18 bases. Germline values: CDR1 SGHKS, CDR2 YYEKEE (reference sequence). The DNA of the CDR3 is TGTGCCAGCCAAAGCGGACAGACCCCGTATGGCTACACCTTC. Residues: CASQSGQTPYGYTF.